These T cell receptor beta chains were read from a single sample in a study of blood T cell repertoires in COVID-19. Some clones are missing from TCRdb's copy, which holds only in-frame ones; the method was immunoSEQ multiplex PCR. The sample carries 280,000 or so clones, around 87% recorded once. Sequencing input: PBMCs or T cells enriched from blood (not recorded which). These TCRs come from a woman younger than 35 with acute COVID-19. CDR3s include the opening cysteine and the closing phenylalanine or tryptophan. Fields, in order: CDR3 length, V gene, clone size, D gene, J gene, CDR3 DNA, CDR3 protein. The D gene is left open where the match is weak. Not every row has a clone size; where given, it reads once, few, many or a size class.

>16|TRBV4-1|few|-|TRBJ2-6
TGCGCCAGCAGCCACCCTTTGCGGGCTGGGGCCAACGTCCTGACTTTC
CASSHPLRAGANVLTF
>16|TRBV7-8|-|TRBD2|TRBJ2-1
TGTGCCAGCAGCTTAGTCATAGCGGGAGTCGGCAATGAGCAGTTCTTC
CASSLVIAGVGNEQFF
>17|TRBV5-1|once|TRBD2|TRBJ2-1
TGCGCCAGCAGCCTGCCGGGACTAGCGGGAGGGAGGAATGAGCAGTTCTTC
CASSLPGLAGGRNEQFF
>16|TRBV6-2/TRBV6-3|-|-|TRBJ2-1
TGTGCCAGCAGTTACTCGGCGGGACTCTTCTACAATGAGCAGTTCTTC
CASSYSAGLFYNEQFF
>13|TRBV4-2|-|-|TRBJ1-5
TGTGCCAGTAGCCAAGGCGGGGGCCAGCCCCAGCATTTT
CASSQGGGQPQHF
>15|TRBV19|-|TRBD1|TRBJ1-6
TGTGCCAGTAGGACAGGGGGCGCGGGGAATTCACCCCTCCACTTT
CASRTGGAGNSPLHF
>16|TRBV6-2/TRBV6-3|-|TRBD1|TRBJ1-2
TGTGCCAGCAGTCTTTTACCTCCGGGACAGCTCTATGGCTACACCTTC
CASSLLPPGQLYGYTF
>13|TRBV15|-|TRBD2|TRBJ2-1
TGTGCCTCAACTAGCGGGAGGAGGAATGAGCAGTTCTTC
CASTSGRRNEQFF
>13|TRBV12-5|-|-|TRBJ1-2
TGTGCTAGTGGTTTGGACCGGTTTAATGGCTACACCTTC
CASGLDRFNGYTF
>15|TRBV21-1|-|-|TRBJ1-1
TGTGCCAGCAGCAAAGAAGGCGACATGAACACTGAAGCTTTCTTT
CASSKEGDMNTEAFF
>14|TRBV14|-|TRBD1|TRBJ2-2
TGTGCCAGCAGAGGGGGCTGGGGCACCGGGGAGCTGTTTTTT
CASRGGWGTGELFF
>13|TRBV9|-|-|TRBJ2-7
TGTGCCAGCAGCGCACCCCAAACCGGGGAGCAGTACTTC
CASSAPQTGEQYF
>15|TRBV5-1|once|TRBD1|TRBJ2-1
TGCGCCAGCAAGGCTGTGACAGGGTCCGATAATGAGCAGTTCTTC
CASKAVTGSDNEQFF
>16|TRBV3-1/TRBV3-2|-|-|TRBJ1-6
TGTGCCAGCAGCCAAGGAGACAGAAAATATAATTCACCCCTCCACTTT
CASSQGDRKYNSPLHF
>14|TRBV29-1|-|TRBD1|TRBJ2-4
TGCAGCGTTGCGCCAGGGGGCAAGGAAAACATTCAGTACTTC
CSVAPGGKENIQYF
>14|TRBV30|-|TRBD1|TRBJ1-4
TGTGCCTGGACACAGGGGGCAGTATATGAAAAACTGTTTTTT
CAWTQGAVYEKLFF
>17|TRBV2|-|-|TRBJ2-2
TGTGCCAGCAGTGAAGCGTTTCGGGGGGCTGGCACCGGGGAGCTGTTTTTT
CASSEAFRGAGTGELFF
>15|TRBV27|-|-|TRBJ2-2
TGTGCCAGCAGTTTAAGTCTAGCGAGGACCGGGGAGCTGTTTTTT
CASSLSLARTGELFF
>13|TRBV30|-|-|TRBJ1-3
TGTGCCTGGAGTCGGGGGTCTGGAAACACCATATATTTT
CAWSRGSGNTIYF
>15|TRBV27|-|-|TRBJ2-7
TGTGCCAGCAAAAGGGGGGACAGCGCCTTGGGCGAGCAGTACTTC
CASKRGDSALGEQYF
>17|TRBV11-3|-|TRBD2|TRBJ2-1
TGTGCCAGCAGCTTAGAGGGGACTAGCGGGAGCGGCAATGAGCAGTTCTTC
CASSLEGTSGSGNEQFF
>15|TRBV6-5|-|-|TRBJ1-3
TGTGCCAGCAGTTACTCTGTCGGAGGGGGAAACACCATATATTTT
CASSYSVGGGNTIYF
>17|TRBV11-2|-|TRBD1|TRBJ2-7
TGTGCCAGCAGCTTAGATCTTGCCAGGGGGCCCTCCTACGAGCAGTACTTC
CASSLDLARGPSYEQYF
>12|TRBV7-9|-|-|TRBJ1-5
TGTGCCAGCAGCTCAGACAATCAGCCCCAGCATTTT
CASSSDNQPQHF
>16|TRBV27|few|TRBD1|TRBJ2-7
TGTGCCAGCAGTCCTCTGGTGACAGGGGGGCCCTACGAGCAGTACTTC
CASSPLVTGGPYEQYF
>15|TRBV20-1|-|TRBD2|TRBJ2-7
TGCAGTGCTAGTTCGTGGGCGGGAGTTCATTACGAGCAGTACTTC
CSASSWAGVHYEQYF
>20|TRBV2|-|-|TRBJ2-5
TGTGCCAGCAGTGCTGTGGTTGGCCGATCCCGTGTGGGCTCACAAGAGACCCAGTACTTC
CASSAVVGRSRVGSQETQYF
>15|TRBV28|-|-|TRBJ2-2
TGTGCCAGCAGTGCCAGTGAATTCACGACCGGGGAGCTGTTTTTT
CASSASEFTTGELFF
>13|TRBV28|-|-|TRBJ2-7
TGTGCCAGCAGGAGGGACTCAACCTACGAGCAGTACTTC
CASRRDSTYEQYF
>17|TRBV5-1|-|TRBD1|TRBJ1-5
TGCGCCAGCAGCTTGGTCGTCGGGACAGGGGGGAATTTACCCCAGCATTTT
CASSLVVGTGGNLPQHF
>16|TRBV3-1/TRBV3-2|-|TRBD1|TRBJ2-1
TGTGCCAGCAGCCAAGATGGAGGACAGGGTTACAATGAGCAGTTCTTC
CASSQDGGQGYNEQFF
>14|TRBV30|once|-|TRBJ2-1
TGTGCCTGGGGGCGAGGAAGCTCCTACAATGAGCAGTTCTTC
CAWGRGSSYNEQFF
>13|TRBV10-1|-|-|TRBJ1-2
TGCGCCAGCAGTGAGTGGAGGGGTGGCGGCTACACCTTC
CASSEWRGGGYTF
>16|TRBV4-2|-|TRBD2|TRBJ2-3
TGTGCCAGCAGCCTAGGGACTAGCGGGAGCACAGATACGCAGTATTTT
CASSLGTSGSTDTQYF
>14|TRBV7-2|once|TRBD1|TRBJ1-5
TGTGCCAGCAGCCCGGACAGGGGGCGGGAGCCCCAGCATTTT
CASSPDRGREPQHF
>13|TRBV4-2|-|-|TRBJ2-7
TGTGCCAGCAGCCAAGGGGGGGAGGTCGAGCAGTACTTC
CASSQGGEVEQYF